These T cell receptor beta chains were read from a single sample in a study of siplizumab effects on memory and regulatory T cells. Profiled with immunoSEQ multiplex PCR; TCRdb holds only in-frame clones, not every one. The table lists 65,000 to 70,000 clones, approximately 89% of them singletons. The material sequenced was Tregs sorted from blood. Receptors originate from a human donor in good health. The CDR3 runs from the conserved cysteine through the conserved F or W. The D gene is left open where the match is weak. The size entry is marked missing in some rows and otherwise reads once, few, many or a size class.

>TRBJ2-7|-|TRBD1|TRBV4-1|14
TGCGCCAGCAGCCAACGGGACAGGGAAACGGAGCAGTACTTC
CASSQRDRETEQYF
>TRBJ2-7|-|-|TRBV5-5|14
TGTGCCAGCAGCTTGGAAGCAGCTCGGAACGAGCAGTACTTC
CASSLEAARNEQYF
>TRBJ1-5|-|-|TRBV28|13
TGTGCCAGCCGTTCTCATAGCAATCAGCCCCAGCATTTT
CASRSHSNQPQHF
>TRBJ1-1|-|TRBD1|TRBV5-1|15
TGCGCCAGCAGCCATACTGGACAGGGGGCAACTGAAGCTTTCTTT
CASSHTGQGATEAFF
>TRBJ1-2|-|-|TRBV6-5|14
TGTGCCAGCAGTTACAGCAGGACTAACTATGGCTACACCTTC
CASSYSRTNYGYTF
>TRBJ2-7|-|-|TRBV27|16
TGTGCCAGCAGTCTACTTCGAACAGGACTGACCTACGAGCAGTACTTC
CASSLLRTGLTYEQYF
>TRBJ2-3|-|-|TRBV5-3|19
TGTGCCAGAAGCTACCCGACTAGATGTCCCCTACCTAGCACAGATACGCAGTATTTT
CARSYPTRCPLPSTDTQYF
>TRBJ1-1|-|-|TRBV7-9|16
TGTGCCAGCAGCTTAGCATTTTGGAACGGGAACACTGAAGCTTTCTTT
CASSLAFWNGNTEAFF
>TRBJ1-3|-|-|TRBV10-3|15
TGTGCCATCCAAAAATTGCGTGGAGGTGGAAACACCATATATTTT
CAIQKLRGGGNTIYF
>TRBJ2-5|-|-|TRBV11-3|12
TGTGCCAGCAGCTCAGACGGTCGGACCCAGTACTTC
CASSSDGRTQYF
>TRBJ2-7|few|-|TRBV7-3|15
TGTGCCAGCAGCTTAAAGCGGGACATCTCCTACGAGCAGTACTTC
CASSLKRDISYEQYF
>TRBJ1-1|-|TRBD1|TRBV7-9|11
TGTGCCAGCAGACAGACAGGGGAAGCTTTCTTT
CASRQTGEAFF
>TRBJ2-2|-|-|TRBV25-1|11
TGTGCCACCAAGGGCACCGGGGAGCTGTTTTTT
CATKGTGELFF
>TRBJ2-7|-|TRBD1|TRBV7-8|14
TGTGCCAGCAGCCGCACCCGGACAGGCTACGAGCAGTACTTC
CASSRTRTGYEQYF
>TRBJ1-4|once|-|TRBV4-1|16
TGCGCCAGCAGCCGGGGGATGGATCCAACTAATGAAAAACTGTTTTTT
CASSRGMDPTNEKLFF
>TRBJ2-5|-|TRBD2|TRBV4-1|18
TGCGCCAGCAGCCAAGTTCTGGGACTAGCGGGAGAAAGTGAGACCCAGTACTTC
CASSQVLGLAGESETQYF
>TRBJ1-3|-|TRBD1|TRBV10-3|14
TGTGCCATCAGTGGGACAGGGTCTGGAAACACCATATATTTT
CAISGTGSGNTIYF
>TRBJ2-7|-|-|TRBV19|14
TGTGCCAGTAGTATTAGGCAGGGAGCCTACGAGCAGTACTTC
CASSIRQGAYEQYF
>TRBJ2-1|-|-|TRBV10-3|15
TGTGCCATCAGTGAGATCACAGGGCGTTCTAATGAGCAGTTCTTC
CAISEITGRSNEQFF
>TRBJ2-1|-|-|TRBV7-9|13
TGTGCCAGCATGGGTGGCGGATACAATGAGCAGTTCTTC
CASMGGGYNEQFF
>TRBJ2-1|once|TRBD2|TRBV11-2|14
TGTGCCAGCTCGCGGGGGAACTCCTACAATGAGCAGTTCTTC
CASSRGNSYNEQFF
>TRBJ2-7|-|-|TRBV14|13
TGTGCCGCTCATGGCAGGCGAGCCTACGAGCAGTACTTC
CAAHGRRAYEQYF
>TRBJ2-2|-|-|TRBV6-5|15
TGTGCCAGCAAGCCCCGCCAGGGTAACACCGGGGAGCTGTTTTTT
CASKPRQGNTGELFF
>TRBJ2-7|-|TRBD2|TRBV7-2|15
TGTGCCAGCAGCCAAACTAGCGGGAGGGCCTACGAGCAGTACTTC
CASSQTSGRAYEQYF
>TRBJ1-1|-|-|TRBV9|14
TGTGCCAGCAGCGTAGGGATGGCGGGCACTGAAGCTTTCTTT
CASSVGMAGTEAFF
>TRBJ2-2|-|-|TRBV5-1|13
TGCGCCAGCAGCTACGGGGGTTCTGGGGAGCTGTTTTTT
CASSYGGSGELFF
>TRBJ1-3|-|TRBD1|TRBV19|16
TGTGCCAGTGGAAGGACAGGGACCCACTCTGGAAACACCATATATTTT
CASGRTGTHSGNTIYF
>TRBJ2-1|once|TRBD2|TRBV6-1|15
TGTGCCAGCAGTCCCGGACTAGCGGTGTACAATGAGCAGTTCTTC
CASSPGLAVYNEQFF
>TRBJ2-7|-|-|TRBV30|13
TGTGCCTGGAGTGAGTTCATGGGGTACGAGCAGTACTTC
CAWSEFMGYEQYF
>TRBJ2-5|-|TRBD1|TRBV5-1|15
TGCGCCAGCAGCACTGGGGACAGGAGGCAAGAGACCCAGTACTTC
CASSTGDRRQETQYF
>TRBJ1-5|once|-|TRBV15|14
TGTGCCACCAGCAGAGGTATTACTGGTCAGCCCCAGCATTTT
CATSRGITGQPQHF
>TRBJ2-1|-|-|TRBV5-1|12
TGCGCCAGCAGTGTGGGCCGTGATGAGCAGTTCTTC
CASSVGRDEQFF
>TRBJ2-2|-|-|TRBV2|13
TGTGCCAGCAGTCTCCCGAACACCGGGGAGCTGTTTTTT
CASSLPNTGELFF